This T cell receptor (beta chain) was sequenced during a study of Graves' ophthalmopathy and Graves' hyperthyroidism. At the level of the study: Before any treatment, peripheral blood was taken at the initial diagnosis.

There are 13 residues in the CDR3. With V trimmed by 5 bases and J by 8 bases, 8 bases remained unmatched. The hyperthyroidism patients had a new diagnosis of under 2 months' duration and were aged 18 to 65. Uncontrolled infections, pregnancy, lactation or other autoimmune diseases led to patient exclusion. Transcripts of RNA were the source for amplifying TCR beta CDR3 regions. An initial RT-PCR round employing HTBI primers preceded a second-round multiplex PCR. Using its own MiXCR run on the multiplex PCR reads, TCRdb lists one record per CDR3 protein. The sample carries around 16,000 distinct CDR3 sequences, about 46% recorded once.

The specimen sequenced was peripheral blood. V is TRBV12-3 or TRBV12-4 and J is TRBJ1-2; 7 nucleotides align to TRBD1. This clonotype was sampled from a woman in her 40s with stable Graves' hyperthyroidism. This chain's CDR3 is CASSPRYRGGYTF. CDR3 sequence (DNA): TGTGCCAGCAGTCCTCGGTACAGGGGCGGCTACACCTTC.